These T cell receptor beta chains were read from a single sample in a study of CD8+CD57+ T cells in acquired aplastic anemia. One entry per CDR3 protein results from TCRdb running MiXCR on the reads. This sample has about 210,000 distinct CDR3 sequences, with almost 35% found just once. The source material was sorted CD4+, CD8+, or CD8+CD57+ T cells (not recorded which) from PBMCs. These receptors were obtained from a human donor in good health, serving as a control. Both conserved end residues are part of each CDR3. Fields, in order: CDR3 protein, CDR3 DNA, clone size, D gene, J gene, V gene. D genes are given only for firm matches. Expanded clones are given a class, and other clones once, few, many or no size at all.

CASSLLASGAYEQYF,TGTGCCAGCAGCTTGTTGGCTAGCGGTGCCTACGAGCAGTACTTC,many,TRBD2,TRBJ2-7,TRBV5-5
CASSQRDPSNEQFF,TGTGCCAGCAGCCAACGGGACCCTAGCAATGAGCAGTTCTTC,.,.,TRBJ2-1,TRBV3-1
CAWSRWGGLRSEQFF,TGTGCCTGGAGTCGGTGGGGGGGCCTACGTTCTGAGCAGTTCTTC,few,.,TRBJ2-1,TRBV30
CASSLGSRGTDTQYF,TGTGCCAGCAGCTTAGGTAGTCGGGGAACAGATACGCAGTATTTT,many,.,TRBJ2-3,TRBV7-8
CSAREDGSYNEQFF,TGCAGTGCTAGAGAGGATGGGTCCTACAATGAGCAGTTCTTC,many,.,TRBJ2-1,TRBV20-1
CASSLQGQGGYTF,TGTGCCAGCAGCTTACAGGGGCAGGGTGGCTACACCTTC,many,.,TRBJ1-2,TRBV7-3
CASSELGEGTGTQYF,TGTGCCAGCAGTGAATTGGGGGAGGGTACCGGGACCCAGTACTTC,many,TRBD2,TRBJ2-5,TRBV2
CASSRGTGGNQPQHF,TGTGCCAGTAGCCGAGGGACAGGGGGTAATCAGCCCCAGCATTTT,many,TRBD1,TRBJ1-5,TRBV19
CSARDPGQGDPEAFF,TGCAGTGCTAGAGATCCGGGACAGGGTGACCCTGAAGCTTTCTTT,.,TRBD1,TRBJ1-1,TRBV20-1
CASQTGRDYGYTF,TGTGCCAGTCAGACCGGCAGGGACTATGGCTACACCTTC,.,.,TRBJ1-2,TRBV19
CASSSPGQGARETQYF,TGTGCCAGCAGTTCACCGGGACAGGGGGCAAGGGAGACCCAGTACTTC,.,TRBD1,TRBJ2-5,TRBV28
CASSAGQGLMQFF,TGTGCCAGCAGCGCTGGACAGGGGCTGATGCAGTTCTTC,many,TRBD1,TRBJ2-1,TRBV7-3
CSASELFLSYDEQFF,TGCAGTGCTAGTGAGCTATTCCTTTCCTACGATGAGCAGTTCTTC,many,.,TRBJ2-1,TRBV20-1
CATSTGGGPLNGYTF,TGTGCCACCAGCACCGGGGGGGGACCCCTGAATGGCTACACCTTC,.,.,TRBJ1-2,TRBV15
CATSRGISGASYEQYF,TGTGCCACCAGCAGGGGCATTAGCGGGGCCTCCTACGAGCAGTACTTC,.,TRBD2,TRBJ2-7,TRBV15
CASSVSRQGTYEQYF,TGTGCCAGCAGTGTATCCCGACAGGGAACCTACGAGCAGTACTTC,many,TRBD1,TRBJ2-7,TRBV2
CSARTGPYNSPLHF,TGCAGTGCTAGAACGGGGCCGTATAATTCACCCCTCCACTTT,many,.,TRBJ1-6,TRBV20-1
CASTLKVGLHGYTF,TGTGCCAGCACCCTCAAGGTGGGGCTGCATGGCTACACCTTC,.,.,TRBJ1-2,TRBV2
CASSGQFRWGKGYTF,TGTGCCAGCAGTGGGCAGTTCCGATGGGGAAAGGGCTACACCTTC,.,.,TRBJ1-2,TRBV2
CASSTRDRGETQYF,TGTGCCAGTAGTACACGGGACAGGGGGGAGACCCAGTACTTC,.,TRBD1,TRBJ2-5,TRBV19
CASSIATSTDTQYF,TGTGCCAGCAGCATAGCCACTAGCACAGATACGCAGTATTTT,many,.,TRBJ2-3,TRBV7-2
CAGYRSDGYTF,TGTGCCGGTTACCGTTCTGATGGCTACACCTTC,many,.,TRBJ1-2,TRBV7-2
CASSPKILRDRLSPYEQYF,TGTGCCAGCAGCCCCAAAATCCTTCGGGACAGGCTCTCACCCTACGAGCAGTACTTC,many,TRBD1,TRBJ2-7,TRBV11-1
CASSLARALTGGANYGYTF,TGTGCCAGCAGCTTAGCGCGGGCACTGACAGGCGGAGCTAACTATGGCTACACCTTC,many,.,TRBJ1-2,TRBV11-1
CAISGRQGYGYTF,TGTGCCATCAGTGGGAGACAGGGTTATGGCTACACCTTC,once,TRBD1,TRBJ1-2,TRBV10-3
CSAHSWGPEKLFF,TGCAGTGCCCACTCGTGGGGGCCTGAAAAACTGTTTTTT,few,.,TRBJ1-4,TRBV20-1
CATSRDQGDTSNQPQHF,TGTGCCACCAGCAGAGATCAAGGTGACACCAGCAATCAGCCCCAGCATTTT,few,.,TRBJ1-5,TRBV15
CAISGPTSGGATDTQYF,TGTGCCATCAGTGGGCCGACTAGCGGGGGGGCCACAGATACGCAGTATTTT,.,TRBD2,TRBJ2-3,TRBV10-3
CASRFGVEQYF,TGCGCCAGCCGTTTTGGGGTCGAGCAGTACTTC,.,.,TRBJ2-7,TRBV5-1
CASSESLTGHYGYTF,TGCGCCAGCAGTGAGTCGTTAACAGGGCACTATGGCTACACCTTC,.,.,TRBJ1-2,TRBV10-2
CASSSGFMSLAQYF,TGCGCCAGCAGCTCGGGTTTCATGAGTCTCGCGCAGTACTTC,many,.,TRBJ2-7,TRBV5-1
CASSRRQGTNEKLFF,TGTGCCAGTAGTCGTAGACAGGGGACTAATGAAAAACTGTTTTTT,many,TRBD1,TRBJ1-4,TRBV19
CASMGGTNEKLFF,TGTGCCAGCATGGGTGGTACTAATGAAAAACTGTTTTTT,many,.,TRBJ1-4,TRBV2
CASSQTTYEQYF,TGTGCCAGCAGCCAGACTACCTACGAGCAGTACTTC,few,.,TRBJ2-7,TRBV3-1
CASSRHEGQGIFFYGYTF,TGTGCCAGTTCTCGACACGAAGGACAGGGGATATTCTTCTATGGCTACACCTTC,.,TRBD1,TRBJ1-2,TRBV19
CASRRTDVGEQFF,TGTGCCAGCAGAAGGACAGACGTTGGGGAGCAGTTCTTC,many,.,TRBJ2-1,TRBV2
CASSLLGTGEGETQYF,TGTGCCAGCAGCTTATTAGGGACAGGCGAGGGGGAGACCCAGTACTTC,.,TRBD1,TRBJ2-5,TRBV7-6
CASSLSLWTEVINEQFF,TGTGCCAGCAGTTTAAGTCTTTGGACAGAGGTCATCAATGAGCAGTTCTTC,.,.,TRBJ2-1,TRBV12-3/TRBV12-4
CATSLTGEARYGYTF,TGTGCCACCAGTTTAACGGGTGAGGCTCGCTATGGCTACACCTTC,.,.,TRBJ1-2,TRBV24-1
CASSQVAGTVSNYGYTF,TGCGCCAGCAGCCAAGTTGCAGGGACAGTTAGTAACTATGGCTACACCTTC,few,TRBD1,TRBJ1-2,TRBV4-1
CASSGQGDYGYTF,TGTGCCAGCAGTGGACAGGGGGACTATGGCTACACCTTC,few,TRBD1,TRBJ1-2,TRBV2
CASSQDGTGVSYYGHTF,TGTGCCAGCAGCCAAGATGGGACAGGGGTGAGTTACTATGGCCACACCTTC,.,TRBD1,TRBJ1-2,TRBV4-2
CASSLRTLNTDTQYF,TGCGCCAGCAGCTTGAGGACACTAAACACAGATACGCAGTATTTT,once,.,TRBJ2-3,TRBV5-1
CASSDEGLAGGPVNEQFF,TGTGCCAGCAGTGACGAGGGACTAGCGGGAGGGCCTGTGAATGAGCAGTTCTTC,many,TRBD2,TRBJ2-1,TRBV2
CTSSPVFMNTEAFF,TGTACCAGCTCACCGGTCTTCATGAACACTGAAGCTTTCTTT,.,.,TRBJ1-1,TRBV18
CASRQYRAGLAGNEQFF,TGTGCCAGCAGACAGTATCGAGCGGGACTAGCGGGCAATGAGCAGTTCTTC,.,TRBD2,TRBJ2-1,TRBV6-1
CSSGTGYNYGYTF,TGCAGCTCGGGGACAGGATATAACTATGGCTACACCTTC,.,TRBD1,TRBJ1-2,TRBV29-1
CASSETGTGVEAFF,TGTGCCAGCAGTGAGACCGGGACAGGGGTTGAAGCTTTCTTT,.,TRBD1,TRBJ1-1,TRBV2
CSASEDRDSPPHF,TGCAGCGCTAGTGAAGACAGGGACTCACCCCCCCACTTT,.,TRBD1,TRBJ1-6,TRBV20-1
CASSFGTGAYNERFF,.,.,.,TRBJ2-1,TRBV5-1
CSASTQVVTDTQYF,TGCAGTGCTAGCACGCAGGTTGTGACAGATACGCAGTATTTT,.,.,TRBJ2-3,TRBV20-1